This T cell receptor (beta chain) was documented in a study of graft-versus-host responses after intestinal transplantation. Background on the study: Grafts were multivisceral, liver-intestinal, or isolated intestinal. Findings of the study overall: Peak circulating GvH clone levels were associated with early post-transplant HvG declines.

About this clone: Its antigen is undetermined.

The V gene's germline CDR1 is SEHNR and CDR2 FQNEAQ (reference sequence). This CDR3 spans 15 amino acids. The V gene end was trimmed by 1 base and the J gene end by 8 bases; junction bases not matched to a gene: 8. Sequencing used immunoSEQ multiplex PCR; TCRdb keeps in-frame clones, though not all of them. The sample has 90,000 to 95,000 clones, about 93% seen once. The rearrangement joins TRBV7-9 to TRBJ2-1, with TRBD2 matching over 7 bases. The TCR originated in a human donor who received an intestinal transplant. The sequences come from unstimulated CD8+ T cells sorted from spleen or lymph node cells, collected before intestinal transplant. CDR3 amino acids: CASSLGGSLMDEQFF. CDR3 nucleotide sequence: TGTGCCAGCAGCTTAGGCGGGAGTCTGATGGATGAGCAGTTCTTC.